The text below deals with one T cell receptor (beta chain). The antigen is not known. Germline and junction disagree at one end, which may indicate a read error. These data belong to a study of post-analysis software for immune sequencing data. Findings and limits, study-wide: Compared with controls, patients had more of roughly five TRBV segments, including TRBV5-6, TRBV5-1 and TRBV20-1.

CDR1 is SSHAT, CDR2 FNYEAQ, per germline (reference sequence). This CDR3 has 17 residues. Unique-molecular-identifier-tagged TCR beta cDNA libraries were used. From the PCR reads, TCRdb called clonotypes with MiXCR, one entry per CDR3 protein. This sample yields approximately 630,000 distinct CDR3 sequences, of which approximately 60% are seen a single time; approximately 11% belongs to the top ten. V is TRBV7-7 and J is TRBJ2-1; TRBD2 matches at 10 bases. This sequence was found in a girl aged 2 to 9 with multiple sclerosis. The sample was blood. The CDR3 region is CASSPRTGLAPYNEQFF. The CDR3, as DNA: TGTGCTAGCAGCCCCCGGACGGGACTAGCGCCTTACAATGAGCAGTTCTTC.